This T cell receptor beta chain emerged from a study of cytomegalovirus exposure and HLA in healthy donors. Findings and caveats of the study: Later analysis identified about 17,000 TCR beta sequences associated with HLA alleles, using a false discovery rate threshold of 0.05.

Concerning this clone itself: No antigen is known for it.

The germline V and J ends were trimmed by 2 bases and 7 bases, with 12 bases remaining between them. Germline values: CDR1 KGHSH, CDR2 LQKENI. CDR3 length equals 13 residues. A multiplex PCR was run with 60 Vbeta primers and 13 Jbeta primers. Produced via immunoSEQ multiplex PCR; TCRdb's table is partial and in-frame only. In the table there are over 90,000 clones, approximately 77% of which are singletons. This chain connects TRBV18 to TRBJ2-7; D is unresolved. The clonotype comes from a male donor in good health and CMV-seropositive. The specimen sequenced was PBMCs. The DNA of the CDR3 is TGTGCCAGCTCACCAGGCGGTTCCCTAGAGCAGTACTTC. It translates to CASSPGGSLEQYF. The complete variable domain, with remaining parts taken from reference TRBV18 and TRBJ2-7, reads NAGVMQNPRHLVRRRGQEARLRCSPMKGHSHVYWYRQLPEEGLKFMVYLQKENIIDESGMPKERFSAEFPKEGPSILRIQQVVRGDSAAYFCASSPGGSLEQYFGPGTRLTVT.